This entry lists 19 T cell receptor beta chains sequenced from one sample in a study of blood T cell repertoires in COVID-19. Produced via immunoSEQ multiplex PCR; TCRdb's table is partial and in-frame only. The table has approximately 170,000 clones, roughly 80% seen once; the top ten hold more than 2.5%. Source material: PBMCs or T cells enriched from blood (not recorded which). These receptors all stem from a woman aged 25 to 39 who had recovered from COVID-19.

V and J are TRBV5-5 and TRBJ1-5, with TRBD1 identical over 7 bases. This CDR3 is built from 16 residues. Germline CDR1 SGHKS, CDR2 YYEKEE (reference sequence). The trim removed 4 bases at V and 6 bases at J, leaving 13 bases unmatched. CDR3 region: CASSPHRGPAIQPQHF. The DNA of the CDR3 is TGTGCCAGCAGCCCGCATAGGGGGCCCGCCATTCAGCCCCAGCATTTT.

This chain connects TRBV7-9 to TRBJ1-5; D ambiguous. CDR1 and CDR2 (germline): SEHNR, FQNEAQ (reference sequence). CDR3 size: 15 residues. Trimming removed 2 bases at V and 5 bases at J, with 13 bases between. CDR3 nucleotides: TGTGCCAGCAGCTTATTTGGATCGGCGGATCAGCCCCAGCATTTT. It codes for CASSLFGSADQPQHF.

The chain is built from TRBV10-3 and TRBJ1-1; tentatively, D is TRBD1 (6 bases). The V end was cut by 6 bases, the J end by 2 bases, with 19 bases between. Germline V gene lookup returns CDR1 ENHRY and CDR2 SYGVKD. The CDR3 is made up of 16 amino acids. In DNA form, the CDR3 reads TGTGCCATCAGGCCCTCTATCCCAGGGGATAACACTGAAGCTTTCTTT. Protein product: CAIRPSIPGDNTEAFF.

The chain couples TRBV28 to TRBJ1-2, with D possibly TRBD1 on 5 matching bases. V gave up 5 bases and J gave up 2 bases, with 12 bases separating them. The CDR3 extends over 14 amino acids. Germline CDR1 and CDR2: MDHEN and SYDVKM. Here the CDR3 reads CASSTRTHNYGYTF. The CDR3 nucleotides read TGTGCCAGCAGTACCCGGACACACAACTATGGCTACACCTTC.

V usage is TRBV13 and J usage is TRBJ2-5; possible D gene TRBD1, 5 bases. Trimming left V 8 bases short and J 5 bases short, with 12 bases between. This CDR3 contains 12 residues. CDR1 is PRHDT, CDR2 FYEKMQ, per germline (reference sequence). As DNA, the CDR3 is TGTGCCAGCGGGGCAGAGGATGAGACCCAGTACTTC. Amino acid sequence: CASGAEDETQYF.

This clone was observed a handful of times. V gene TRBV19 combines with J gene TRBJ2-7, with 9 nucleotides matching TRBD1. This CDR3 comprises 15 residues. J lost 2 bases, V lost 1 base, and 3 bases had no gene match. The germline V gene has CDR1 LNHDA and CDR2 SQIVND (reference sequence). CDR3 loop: CASSIGTGVTYEQYF. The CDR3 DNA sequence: TGTGCCAGTAGTATAGGGACAGGGGTGACCTACGAGCAGTACTTC.

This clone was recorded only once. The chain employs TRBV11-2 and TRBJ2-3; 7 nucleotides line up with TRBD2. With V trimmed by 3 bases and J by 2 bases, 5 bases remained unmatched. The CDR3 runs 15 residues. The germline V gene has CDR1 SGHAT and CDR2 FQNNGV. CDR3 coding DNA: TGTGCCAGCAGCTTCGGTACTAGCGTCACAGATACGCAGTATTTT. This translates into CASSFGTSVTDTQYF.

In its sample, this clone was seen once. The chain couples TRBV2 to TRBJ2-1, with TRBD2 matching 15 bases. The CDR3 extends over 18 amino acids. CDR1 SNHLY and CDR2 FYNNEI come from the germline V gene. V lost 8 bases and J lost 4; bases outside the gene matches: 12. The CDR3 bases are TGTGCCAGCCTGACCGGGACTAGCGGGGGGCGACATTACAATGAGCAGTTCTTC. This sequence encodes CASLTGTSGGRHYNEQFF. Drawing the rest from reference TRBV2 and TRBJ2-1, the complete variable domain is EPEVTQTPSHQVTQMGQEVILRCVPISNHLYFYWYRQILGQKVEFLVSFYNNEISEKSEIFDDQFSVERPDGSNFTLKIRSTKLEDSAMYFCASLTGTSGGRHYNEQFFGPGTRLTVL.

CDR3 sequence reads: CASSRQGDLSPLHF. Written as DNA, the CDR3 is TGTGCCAGCAGCAGACAGGGCGACCTTTCACCCCTCCACTTT. The chain combines TRBV6-5 with TRBJ1-6, with TRBD1 matching 7 bases. This CDR3 has 14 amino acids. V lost 6 bases and J lost 9; bases outside the gene matches: 8. Germline V gene data show CDR1 as MNHEY and CDR2 as SVGAGI.

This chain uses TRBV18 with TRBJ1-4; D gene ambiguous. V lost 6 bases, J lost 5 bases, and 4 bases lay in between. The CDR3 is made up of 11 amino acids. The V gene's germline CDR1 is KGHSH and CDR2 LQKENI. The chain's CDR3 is CASSGNEKLFF. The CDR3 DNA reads TGTGCCAGCTCCGGGAATGAAAAACTGTTTTTT.

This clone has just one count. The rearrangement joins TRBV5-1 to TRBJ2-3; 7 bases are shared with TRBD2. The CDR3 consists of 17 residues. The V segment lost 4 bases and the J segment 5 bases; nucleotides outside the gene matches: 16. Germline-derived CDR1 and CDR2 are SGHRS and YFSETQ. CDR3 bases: TGCGCCAGCAGCCCGAGGAGTGGCCCCCGCGGGAGAGATACGCAGTATTTT. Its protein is CASSPRSGPRGRDTQYF.

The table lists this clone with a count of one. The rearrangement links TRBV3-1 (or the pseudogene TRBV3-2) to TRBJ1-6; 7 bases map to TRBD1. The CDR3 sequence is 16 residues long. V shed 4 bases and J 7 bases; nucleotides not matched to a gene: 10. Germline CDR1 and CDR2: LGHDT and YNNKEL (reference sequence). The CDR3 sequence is CASSPKGATGNSPLHF. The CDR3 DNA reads TGTGCCAGCAGCCCAAAGGGCGCGACAGGGAATTCACCCCTCCACTTT.

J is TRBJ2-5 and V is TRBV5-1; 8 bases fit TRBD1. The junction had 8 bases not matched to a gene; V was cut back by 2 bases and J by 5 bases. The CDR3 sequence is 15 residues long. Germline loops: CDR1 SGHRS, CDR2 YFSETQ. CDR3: CASSLGQGGSETQYF. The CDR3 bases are TGCGCCAGCAGCTTAGGACAGGGTGGGTCGGAGACCCAGTACTTC.

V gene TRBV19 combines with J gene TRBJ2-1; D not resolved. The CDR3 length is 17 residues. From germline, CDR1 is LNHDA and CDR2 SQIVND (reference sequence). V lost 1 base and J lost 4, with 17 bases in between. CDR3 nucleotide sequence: TGTGCCAGTAGTATAGTCCCAGGATCAAAAGGATACAATGAGCAGTTCTTC. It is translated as CASSIVPGSKGYNEQFF.

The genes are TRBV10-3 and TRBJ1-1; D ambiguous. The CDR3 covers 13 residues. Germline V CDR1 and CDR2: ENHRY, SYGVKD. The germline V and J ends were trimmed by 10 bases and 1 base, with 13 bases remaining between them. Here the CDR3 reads CASRRASNTEAFF. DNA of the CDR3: TGTGCCAGCCGGAGGGCCTCGAACACTGAAGCTTTCTTT.

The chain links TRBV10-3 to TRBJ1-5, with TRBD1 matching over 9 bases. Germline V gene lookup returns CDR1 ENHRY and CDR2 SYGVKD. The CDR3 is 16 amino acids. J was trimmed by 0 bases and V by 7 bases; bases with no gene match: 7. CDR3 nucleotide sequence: TGTGCCATCAAATCGGACAGGGGACATAGCAATCAGCCCCAGCATTTT. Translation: CAIKSDRGHSNQPQHF.

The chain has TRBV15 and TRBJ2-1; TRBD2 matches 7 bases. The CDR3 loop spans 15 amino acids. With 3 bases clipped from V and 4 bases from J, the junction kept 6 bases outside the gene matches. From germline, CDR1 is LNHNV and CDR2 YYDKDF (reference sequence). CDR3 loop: CATSSNNGRYNEQFF. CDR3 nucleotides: TGTGCCACCAGCAGTAACAACGGGAGGTACAATGAGCAGTTCTTC.

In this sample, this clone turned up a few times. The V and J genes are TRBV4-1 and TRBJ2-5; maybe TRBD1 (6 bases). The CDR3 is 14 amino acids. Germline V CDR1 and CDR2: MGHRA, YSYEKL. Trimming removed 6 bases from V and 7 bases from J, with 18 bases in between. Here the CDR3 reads CASRGLQGRGTQYF. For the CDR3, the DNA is TGCGCCAGCAGGGGTTTACAGGGTCGTGGGACCCAGTACTTC.

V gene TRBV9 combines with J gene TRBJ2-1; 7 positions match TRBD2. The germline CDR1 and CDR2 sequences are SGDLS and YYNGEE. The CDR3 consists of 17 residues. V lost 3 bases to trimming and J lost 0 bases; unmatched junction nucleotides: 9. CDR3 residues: CASSGLLGGSSYNEQFF. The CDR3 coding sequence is TGTGCCAGCAGCGGATTGCTAGGCGGGAGCTCCTACAATGAGCAGTTCTTC.